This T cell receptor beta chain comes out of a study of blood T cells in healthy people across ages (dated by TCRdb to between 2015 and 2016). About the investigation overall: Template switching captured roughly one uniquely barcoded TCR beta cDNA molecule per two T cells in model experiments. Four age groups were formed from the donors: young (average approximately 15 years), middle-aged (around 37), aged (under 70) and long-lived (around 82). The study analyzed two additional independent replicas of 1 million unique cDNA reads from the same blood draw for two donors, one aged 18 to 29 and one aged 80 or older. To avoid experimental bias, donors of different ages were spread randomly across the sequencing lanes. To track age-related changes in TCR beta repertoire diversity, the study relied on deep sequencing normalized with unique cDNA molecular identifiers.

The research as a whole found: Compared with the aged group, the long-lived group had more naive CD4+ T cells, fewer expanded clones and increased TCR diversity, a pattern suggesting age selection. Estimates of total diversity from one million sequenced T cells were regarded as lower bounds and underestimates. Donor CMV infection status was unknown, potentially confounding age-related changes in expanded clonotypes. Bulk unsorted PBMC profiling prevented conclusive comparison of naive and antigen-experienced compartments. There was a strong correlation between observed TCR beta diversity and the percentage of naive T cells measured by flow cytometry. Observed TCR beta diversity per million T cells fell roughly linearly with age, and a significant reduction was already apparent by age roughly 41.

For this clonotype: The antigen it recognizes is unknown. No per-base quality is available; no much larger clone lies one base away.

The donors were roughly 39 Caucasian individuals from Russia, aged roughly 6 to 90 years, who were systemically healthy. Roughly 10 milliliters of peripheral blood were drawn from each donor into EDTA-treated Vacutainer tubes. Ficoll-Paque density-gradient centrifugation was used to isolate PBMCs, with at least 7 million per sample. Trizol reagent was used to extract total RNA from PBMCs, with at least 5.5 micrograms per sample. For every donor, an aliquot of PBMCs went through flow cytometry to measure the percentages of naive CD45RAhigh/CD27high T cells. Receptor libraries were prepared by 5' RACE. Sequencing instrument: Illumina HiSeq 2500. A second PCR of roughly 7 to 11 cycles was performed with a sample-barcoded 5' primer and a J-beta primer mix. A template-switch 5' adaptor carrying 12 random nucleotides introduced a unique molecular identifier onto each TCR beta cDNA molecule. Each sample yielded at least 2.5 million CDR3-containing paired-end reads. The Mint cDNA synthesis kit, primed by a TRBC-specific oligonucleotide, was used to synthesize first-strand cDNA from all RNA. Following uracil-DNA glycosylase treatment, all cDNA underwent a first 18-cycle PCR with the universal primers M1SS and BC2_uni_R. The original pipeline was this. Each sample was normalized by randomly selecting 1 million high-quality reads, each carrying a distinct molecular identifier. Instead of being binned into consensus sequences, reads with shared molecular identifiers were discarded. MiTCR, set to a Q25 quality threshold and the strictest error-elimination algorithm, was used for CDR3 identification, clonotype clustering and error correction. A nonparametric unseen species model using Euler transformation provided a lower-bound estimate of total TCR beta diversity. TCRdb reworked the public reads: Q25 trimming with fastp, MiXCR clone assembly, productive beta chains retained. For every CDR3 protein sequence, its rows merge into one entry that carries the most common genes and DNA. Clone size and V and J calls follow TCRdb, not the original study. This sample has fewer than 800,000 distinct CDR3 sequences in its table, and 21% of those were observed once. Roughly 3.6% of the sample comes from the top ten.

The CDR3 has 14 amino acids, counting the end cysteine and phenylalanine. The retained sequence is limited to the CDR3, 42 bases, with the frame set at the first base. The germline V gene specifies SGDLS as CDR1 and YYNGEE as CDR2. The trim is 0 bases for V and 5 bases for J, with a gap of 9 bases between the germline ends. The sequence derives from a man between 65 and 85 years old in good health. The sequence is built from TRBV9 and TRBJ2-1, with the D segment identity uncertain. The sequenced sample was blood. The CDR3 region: CASSVGSSHNEQFF. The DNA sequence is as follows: TGTGCCAGCAGCGTAGGTAGTAGCCACAATGAGCAGTTCTTC.